A selection of T cell receptor beta chains follows, all from one sample in a study of T-cell memory formation after mild COVID-19. TCRdb passed the 5' RACE reads through MiXCR, listing each CDR3 protein once. The repertoire consists of some 290,000 distinct CDR3 sequences, with roughly 16% occurring once and the leading ten covering 20% to 25%. Sequenced input: PBMCs or a T cell subset sorted from them (not recorded which). The receptors stem from a man aged 18 to 35 who had mild COVID-19 (a few samples of this study predate the infection). Cell type and time point are not known. The conserved cysteine and the conserved F or W are not part of the CDR3 here. Each record gives: V gene, CDR3 protein.

TRBV3-1 ASSPSSLSYEQY
TRBV7-9 ASTFSGEQF
TRBV7-9 ASSFPQRGGIDTQY
TRBV5-1 ASSESPGQGRKAF
TRBV6-5 ASSYGQGNQPQH
TRBV7-2 ASSFLRLAGGTDTQY
TRBV5-1 ASSPTVAREKLF
TRBV4-1 ASSQDLPGPQH
TRBV6-5 ASSYSVGLDYGYT
TRBV5-1 ASSRTGSTEAF
TRBV7-9 ASSPRQGEGKNIQY
TRBV24-1 ATSGGQAPYNEQF
TRBV10-3 AISEGEGALSWELF
TRBV6-1 ASSEQGAGNEQF
TRBV9 ASSVDPVPYGYT
TRBV28 ASSRSGGARETQY
TRBV10-3 AISGGTGLPSSGNTIY
TRBV12-3/TRBV12-4 ARSLDRVLS
TRBV23-1 ASSEKLF
TRBV7-3 ASSSGQGGEQY
TRBV4-3 ASSQGGSGGTASTDTQY
TRBV27 ASSPTGVGEQY
TRBV10-3 AISERISGTVSSYEQY
TRBV7-2 ASTNTLQGNYGYT
TRBV12-5 ASGPPGFGTDTQY
TRBV2 ASQERGIFTDTQY
TRBV5-1 ASSLETTGTTEAF
TRBV2 ASSIERGGAGEQF
TRBV6-6 ASSYSGDGNYGYT
TRBV5-1 ASSLSSANEKLF
TRBV20-1 SARDRRGGETQY
TRBV30 ASETGGGYT
TRBV20-1 SARDGRDTDFNIQY
TRBV28 ASSETGTSGITSQY
TRBV7-2 ASSYSGTTQGEQY
TRBV5-1 ASRERGGLETQY
TRBV10-3 AIRGTSADGYT
TRBV7-3 ASSDRARADTQY
TRBV6-2/TRBV6-3 ASSSQGSLYEQY
TRBV7-2 ASSNVAGGAWETQY
TRBV6-2/TRBV6-3 ASSYSQDSNTEAF
TRBV12-3/TRBV12-4 ASGVLYYGYT
TRBV5-1 ASSSGPRGTGELF
TRBV6-5 ASSSPGRGEGYT
TRBV5-1 ASSTGLAGGVTGELF
TRBV6-6 ASSYFGVTGTEAF
TRBV3-1 ASSQAWGEPAAF
TRBV12-3/TRBV12-4 ANPGLAYNEQF
TRBV12-3/TRBV12-4 ASSPLTSPSQF
TRBV4-1 ASSHRGGEQY